A selection of T cell receptor beta chains follows, all from one sample in a study of blood T cell repertoires in COVID-19. Sequenced by immunoSEQ multiplex PCR; TCRdb stores in-frame clones only, minus some. The data show hundreds of thousands of clones, just over 85% seen once. The specimen was peripheral blood. Receptors originate from a woman aged 25-40 years with active or convalescent COVID-19. Both conserved end residues are part of each CDR3. Fields, in order: V gene, D gene, J gene, clone size, CDR3 protein, CDR3 DNA. A D gene is named only where the DNA matches it firmly. The size field is filled for only some rows; it gives once, few, many or a size class.

V: TRBV7-2; D: -; J: TRBJ1-1; size: -; CDR3: CASSTRLGGVNTEAFF; DNA: TGTGCCAGCAGCACCCGCCTCGGGGGAGTGAACACTGAAGCTTTCTTT
V: TRBV3-1/TRBV3-2; D: -; J: TRBJ2-1; size: -; CDR3: CASSQGAYNEQFF; DNA: TGTGCCAGCAGCCAGGGCGCCTACAATGAGCAGTTCTTC
V: TRBV5-1; D: -; J: TRBJ1-1; size: -; CDR3: CASSFFQGFDTEAFF; DNA: TGCGCCAGCAGCTTCTTTCAGGGGTTCGACACTGAAGCTTTCTTT
V: TRBV15; D: TRBD2; J: TRBJ2-7; size: -; CDR3: CATRERGNAYEQYF; DNA: TGTGCCACCCGAGAGCGGGGGAATGCCTACGAGCAGTACTTC
V: TRBV6-5; D: TRBD1; J: TRBJ2-4; size: -; CDR3: CASRDRTGKNIQYF; DNA: TGTGCCAGCAGGGATAGGACAGGCAAAAACATTCAGTACTTC
V: TRBV7-9; D: -; J: TRBJ1-5; size: -; CDR3: CASSPSGKDQPQHF; DNA: TGTGCCAGCAGTCCCTCAGGGAAAGATCAGCCCCAGCATTTT
V: TRBV6-5; D: -; J: TRBJ1-1; size: -; CDR3: CASINRPMNTEAFF; DNA: TGTGCCAGCATCAACAGGCCGATGAACACTGAAGCTTTCTTT
V: TRBV10-3; D: -; J: TRBJ1-1; size: -; CDR3: CAISDPGHLNTEAFF; DNA: TGTGCCATCAGTGACCCAGGACACCTGAACACTGAAGCTTTCTTT
V: TRBV12-2; D: -; J: TRBJ2-7; size: once; CDR3: CASREGAGGEYEQYF; DNA: TGTGCAAGTCGCGAAGGCGCAGGGGGAGAGTACGAGCAGTACTTC
V: TRBV11-3; D: TRBD1; J: TRBJ1-6; size: -; CDR3: CASSSDRGNSPLHF; DNA: TGTGCCAGCAGCTCCGACAGGGGAAATTCACCCCTCCACTTT
V: TRBV29-1; D: TRBD1; J: TRBJ2-3; size: -; CDR3: CSVETGGNTDTQYF; DNA: TGCAGCGTTGAAACAGGGGGCAACACAGATACGCAGTATTTT
V: TRBV13; D: TRBD2; J: TRBJ2-5; size: -; CDR3: CASSSERGPQETQYF; DNA: TGTGCCAGCAGCTCAGAGCGGGGGCCCCAAGAGACCCAGTACTTC
V: TRBV5-6; D: TRBD1; J: TRBJ1-1; size: -; CDR3: CASSLVGQGARAFF; DNA: TGTGCCAGCAGCTTAGTGGGACAGGGGGCGCGAGCTTTCTTT
V: TRBV6-5; D: TRBD1; J: TRBJ1-1; size: -; CDR3: CASRNGQGKRGEAFF; DNA: TGTGCCAGCAGAAACGGACAGGGGAAGAGAGGTGAAGCTTTCTTT
V: TRBV19; D: -; J: TRBJ2-5; size: once; CDR3: CASSTRGPQQETQYF; DNA: TGTGCCAGTAGTACTCGCGGGCCACAACAAGAGACCCAGTACTTC
V: TRBV3-1/TRBV3-2; D: -; J: TRBJ1-1; size: -; CDR3: CASSLREGGTEAFF; DNA: TGTGCCAGCAGCCTCAGGGAGGGAGGGACTGAAGCTTTCTTT
V: TRBV20-1; D: -; J: TRBJ1-4; size: -; CDR3: CSARPYEKLFF; DNA: TGCAGTGCTAGACCCTATGAAAAACTGTTTTTT
V: TRBV7-2; D: TRBD2; J: TRBJ2-3; size: -; CDR3: CASSYGLAGDLTDTQYF; DNA: TGTGCCAGCAGCTACGGACTAGCGGGGGACCTCACAGATACGCAGTATTTT
V: TRBV5-1; D: TRBD2; J: TRBJ2-5; size: -; CDR3: CASSWGTSAETQYF; DNA: TGCGCCAGCAGCTGGGGGACTAGTGCGGAGACCCAGTACTTC
V: TRBV9; D: -; J: TRBJ2-2; size: -; CDR3: CASSGDLGPGELFF; DNA: TGTGCCAGCAGCGGGGACTTGGGTCCCGGGGAGCTGTTTTTT